Listed here are 32 T cell receptor beta chains from one sample, sequenced in a study of vaccination and CD4 T cells after COVID-19 (dated by TCRdb to about 2022). The method behind the library was PCR. The sample was run on an Illumina iSeq 100. DNA from cultured CD4+ T cells underwent TCR sequencing with the Oncomine TCR Beta short-read assay at the Johns Hopkins FTIC core. TCRdb reran the public reads through fastp at Q25 and MiXCR, keeping productive beta chains. Each record represents a unique CDR3 protein, reported with the most common genes and DNA among its rows. This sample comprises roughly 4,100 distinct CDR3 sequences, 43% of them detected only once. The top ten clonotypes cover 57% of the sample. The treatment or condition tag for this specimen amounts to: approximately nine-day PBMC culture with coronavirus spike peptide pools or control peptides (ViraFEST assay). The antigens for these receptors are not known.

The sequenced sample was CD4+ T cells from blood, cultured in vitro. Receptors originate from a human donor who had recovered from COVID-19.

This chain joins TRBV2 and TRBJ2-7, with D perhaps TRBD2 (5 bases). The germline V and J ends were trimmed by 4 bases and 6 bases, with 13 bases remaining between them. This CDR3 is 13 amino acids long. Germline V gene lookup returns CDR1 SNHLY and CDR2 FYNNEI. Here the CDR3 reads CASSGVGDIEQYF. The CDR3 bases are TGTGCCAGCAGTGGGGTCGGGGATATCGAGCAGTACTTC.

This clonotype was seen a few times. The rearrangement joins TRBV5-1 to TRBJ1-2; no reliable D call. The V and J ends lost 0 bases and 7 bases respectively, with 13 bases between them. Germline CDR1 reads SGHRS; CDR2 reads YFSETQ. The CDR3 runs to 14 residues. The CDR3 reads CASSLVRTGVGYTF. CDR3 sequence (DNA): TGCGCCAGCAGCTTGGTTAGGACTGGAGTTGGCTACACCTTC.

The gene calls are TRBV20-1 and TRBJ2-3, with 7 positions matching TRBD1. Trimming took 2 bases from V and 0 from J; bases not matched to a gene: 11. The CDR3 runs 17 residues. Germline V gene sequence: CDR1 DFQATT, CDR2 SNEGSKA (reference sequence). CDR3 sequence: CSARPLKGQYSTDTQYF. CDR3 bases: TGCAGTGCTAGACCCCTAAAGGGACAGTACAGCACAGATACGCAGTATTTT.

J is TRBJ2-5 and V is TRBV7-3; tentative D call: TRBD1 (5 bases). The CDR3 is made up of 13 amino acids. Germline V gene data show CDR1 as SGHTA and CDR2 as FQGTGA. Trimming stripped 3 bases from V and 3 bases from J, with 8 bases between. The CDR3 DNA follows: TGTGCCAGCAGCTTTGGCAGGGAAGAGACCCAGTACTTC. Translating it yields CASSFGREETQYF.

This clonotype occurred once. The gene calls are TRBV6-2 or TRBV6-3 and TRBJ2-3; TRBD2 aligns across 15 bases. V trimming: 5 bases; J trimming: 6 bases; junction bases outside the gene matches: 12. Germline lookup yields CDR1 MNHEY and CDR2 SVGEGT. This CDR3 contains 18 residues. This CDR3 reads CASSPGLAGGLITDTQYF. The CDR3 nucleotides are TGTGCCAGCAGTCCCGGACTAGCGGGAGGGCTAATCACCGATACGCAGTATTTT.

This clonotype was detected a few times. The gene calls are TRBV15 and TRBJ1-2; 9 nucleotides line up with TRBD1. The CDR3 has 15 residues. CDR1 is LNHNV, CDR2 YYDKDF, per germline (reference sequence). The ends lost 4 bases at V and 0 bases at J; junction bases unmatched: 3. CDR3 DNA sequence: TGTGCCACCAGCATCCGGGACAGGGCTAACTATGGCTACACCTTC. It is translated as CATSIRDRANYGYTF.

The rearrangement links TRBV20-1 to TRBJ2-7, with 10 nucleotides matching TRBD2. With V trimmed by 6 bases and J by 0 bases, 5 bases remained unmatched. Germline CDR1 DFQATT, CDR2 SNEGSKA (reference sequence). This CDR3 region has 14 residues. The CDR3 here is CSAEGLATSYEQYF. CDR3 nucleotides: TGCAGTGCCGAGGGACTAGCGACCTCCTACGAGCAGTACTTC.

This clonotype was seen a few times. The V gene is TRBV19, the J gene TRBJ1-5; TRBD1 might be the D (6 bases). Germline-derived CDR1 and CDR2 are LNHDA and SQIVND (reference sequence). The CDR3 totals 17 residues. With 6 bases removed from V and 3 bases from J, the gap between germline ends came to 21 bases. DNA for the CDR3: TGTGCCAGTAGATCCGGGGGACATCCTTTCCCCAATCAGCCCCAGCATTTT. It yields the protein CASRSGGHPFPNQPQHF.

The J gene is TRBJ2-3, the V gene TRBV7-2; tentatively, D is TRBD1 (6 bases). The length of the CDR3 is 14 residues. The germline gives CDR1 SGHTA, CDR2 FQGNSA. The V end lost 2 bases, the J end lost 3 bases, and 9 bases lay between the germline ends. The CDR3 nucleotides are TGTGCCAGCAGCTTATTTAGGGGGACAGATACGCAGTATTTT. Translated, it gives CASSLFRGTDTQYF.

The V and J genes are TRBV7-2 and TRBJ2-5; D not resolved. Gene TRBJ2-7 matches the end of the DNA better, so the J call may be wrong. The CDR3 is 13 amino acids. Germline V CDR1 and CDR2: SGHTA, FQGNSA. CDR3 in DNA: TGTGCCAGCAGTTGGGCGTGGGACTACGAGCAGTACTTC. Residues: CASSWAWDYEQYF.

J is TRBJ2-5 and V is TRBV20-1, with TRBD2 identical over 8 bases. Germline assignment: CDR1 DFQATT and CDR2 SNEGSKA (reference sequence). This CDR3 contains 14 residues. J gave up 2 bases and V 5 bases, and 7 bases lay outside the gene matches. The CDR3 loop is CSARGTSSQETQYF. The CDR3 region has the DNA TGCAGTGCTCGCGGGACTAGTTCGCAAGAGACCCAGTACTTC.

This clonotype was seen more than once but under ten times. This sequence joins TRBV12-3 or TRBV12-4 and TRBJ2-2; D not certain. This CDR3 is 15 amino acids long. Trimming shortened V by 7 bases and J by 1 base, and 13 bases separated the two germline ends. In DNA, the CDR3 is TGTGCCAGCACCCGAACCGGACGGAACACCGGGGAGCTGTTTTTT. Translating gives CASTRTGRNTGELFF.

The chain employs TRBV11-2 and TRBJ2-3; 8 nucleotides agree with TRBD2. This CDR3 has 22 amino acids. Germline-derived CDR1 and CDR2 are SGHAT and FQNNGV. The trim removed 5 bases at V and 1 base at J, leaving 26 bases unmatched. The CDR3 protein is CASSQVFQFVLGSGMRTDTQYF. The DNA for the CDR3 is TGTGCCAGCAGCCAAGTCTTCCAGTTCGTGTTGGGTAGCGGGATGCGCACAGATACGCAGTATTTT.

This clonotype came up a few times. J is TRBJ2-5 and V is TRBV10-2, with 9 bases fitting TRBD2. With 2 bases clipped from V and 3 bases from J, the junction kept 10 bases outside the gene matches. This CDR3 region has 17 residues. Germline CDR1 reads WSHSY; CDR2 reads SAAADI. CDR3 sequence (DNA): TGCGCCAGCAGTGAGGTTGGGGCGGGGGGGGTTAAAGAGACCCAGTACTTC. This translates into CASSEVGAGGVKETQYF.

This clonotype was picked up a small number of times. The gene calls are TRBV7-2 and TRBJ2-7; either TRBD1 or TRBD2 may fit D (5 bases each). V was shortened by 2 bases and J by 0 bases, with 11 bases between the two germline ends. Per germline, CDR1 SGHTA and CDR2 FQGNSA. This CDR3 has 15 residues. The CDR3: CASSLSRDGSYEQYF. CDR3 coding DNA: TGTGCCAGCAGCTTATCCCGGGACGGCTCCTACGAGCAGTACTTC.

The chain combines TRBV9 with TRBJ2-1, with no clear D. Germline V gene sequence: CDR1 SGDLS, CDR2 YYNGEE. V was trimmed by 0 bases and J by 5 bases, leaving 9 bases between them. The CDR3 sequence is 14 residues long. The CDR3 DNA reads as TGTGCCAGCAGCGTAGCCCCCCTCAACAATGAGCAGTTCTTC. It yields the protein CASSVAPLNNEQFF.

The chain carries TRBV12-5 and TRBJ1-5, with D possibly matching TRBD1 (5 bases). CDR3 length: 13 amino acids. CDR1 LGHNT and CDR2 FRNRAP come from the germline V gene. V was cut by 7 bases and J by 4 bases, with 11 bases left in between. Here the CDR3 reads CASAPDINQPQHF. The CDR3 DNA follows: TGTGCTAGTGCCCCGGACATAAATCAGCCCCAGCATTTT.

This clonotype was found a few times. The rearrangement links TRBV7-2 to TRBJ2-7; 10 bases are a match to TRBD1. The germline V gene encodes CDR1 SGHTA and CDR2 FQGNSA. CDR3 length: 14 residues. The junction had 5 bases not matched to a gene; V was cut back by 2 bases and J by 7 bases. In DNA form, the CDR3 reads TGTGCCAGCAGCTTAAGGGACAGGGGAAGGGAGCAGTACTTC. It is translated as CASSLRDRGREQYF.

This chain joins TRBV7-9 and TRBJ1-6; no reliable D call. From germline, CDR1 is SEHNR and CDR2 FQNEAQ (reference sequence). This CDR3 comprises 15 residues. V lost 5 bases and J lost 6, with 14 bases in between. The CDR3 sequence: CASSLGGSSNSPLHF. As DNA, the CDR3 is TGTGCCAGCAGCCTGGGCGGGAGCTCTAATTCACCCCTCCACTTT.

The count of this clonotype is one. This sequence joins TRBV7-9 and TRBJ2-5, with a tentative D call TRBD1 (6 bases). V was cut by 3 bases and J by 4 bases, with 15 bases left in between. The CDR3 extends over 15 amino acids. The germline V gene has CDR1 SEHNR and CDR2 FQNEAQ (reference sequence). CDR3 bases: TGTGCCAGCAGCTTCTTTACAGGGTACAGAGAGACCCAGTACTTC. It codes for CASSFFTGYRETQYF.

By share of the sample, this clonotype is large. This sequence joins TRBV5-1 and TRBJ2-5, with a possible D match to TRBD2 (6 bases). Trimming removed 5 bases from V and 5 bases from J, with 19 bases in between. The germline V gene has CDR1 SGHRS and CDR2 YFSETQ. The CDR3 spans 15 residues. CDR3 DNA: TGCGCCAGCAGTATTCTAGGGACCGGAGGGGAGACCCAGTACTTC. Amino acid sequence: CASSILGTGGETQYF.

This clonotype rates as large. The chain links TRBV5-4 to TRBJ2-7; 12 bases line up with TRBD2. J lost 6 bases, V lost 0 bases, and 7 bases had no gene match. CDR1 and CDR2 (germline): SGHNT, YYREEE (reference sequence). The CDR3 is made up of 16 amino acids. Written as DNA, the CDR3 is TGTGCCAGCAGCTTGGGACTAGCGGGAGAGGAAGGCGAGCAGTACTTC. As protein: CASSLGLAGEEGEQYF.

The V gene is TRBV7-3, the J gene TRBJ2-1, with 7 bases matching TRBD2. CDR1 and CDR2 from the germline V gene are SGHTA and FQGTGA. The CDR3 has 13 residues. Germline trimming cut 3 bases from V and 5 bases from J; bases unmatched to any gene: 1. Written as DNA, the CDR3 is TGTGCCAGCAGCTTCGCGGGAGACAATGAGCAGTTCTTC. Residues: CASSFAGDNEQFF.

The rearrangement uses TRBV6-2 or TRBV6-3 and TRBJ2-2, with D tentatively TRBD2 (6 bases). The germline gives CDR1 MNHEY, CDR2 SVGEGT. Trimming removed 1 base at V and 1 base at J, with 10 bases between. The CDR3 extends over 16 amino acids. The CDR3 DNA sequence: TGTGCCAGCAGTTACTGGGAGGTATTGAACACCGGGGAGCTGTTTTTT. Translating it yields CASSYWEVLNTGELFF.

This clonotype has more than one count but fewer than ten. This chain links TRBV7-2 with TRBJ1-5, with D hard to call. The CDR3 spans 13 residues. Trimming pared 1 base from V and 4 bases from J, leaving 5 bases between. Germline CDR1 reads SGHTA; CDR2 reads FQGNSA. CDR3 sequence reads: CASSLGVNQPQHF. The CDR3 DNA sequence: TGTGCCAGCAGCTTAGGGGTAAATCAGCCCCAGCATTTT.

The V and J genes are TRBV20-1 and TRBJ2-1; TRBD2 agrees at 12 bases. The CDR3 is 14 amino acids. The V and J ends lost 3 bases and 8 bases, in that order; junction bases with no gene match: 5. Germline CDR1 DFQATT, CDR2 SNEGSKA (reference sequence). The chain's CDR3 is CSAREGLAGHEQFF. The CDR3 DNA is TGCAGTGCTAGGGAGGGACTAGCGGGTCATGAGCAGTTCTTC.

This clonotype came up a few times. This chain joins TRBV11-1 and TRBJ2-7, with TRBD1 matching 7 bases. Germline V CDR1 and CDR2: SGHAT, FQDESV (reference sequence). V lost 0 bases, J lost 2 bases, and 4 bases stayed unmatched. This CDR3 contains 15 residues. CDR3 sequence reads: CASSLAGQLTYEQYF. For the CDR3, the DNA is TGTGCCAGCAGCTTAGCGGGACAGTTAACCTACGAGCAGTACTTC.

This clonotype was observed a handful of times. J is TRBJ1-2 and V is TRBV20-1, with D perhaps TRBD1 (5 bases). The germline V and J ends were trimmed by 5 bases and 4 bases, with 20 bases remaining between them. Germline V lookup: CDR1 DFQATT, CDR2 SNEGSKA (reference sequence). This CDR3 region has 15 residues. For the CDR3, the DNA is TGCAGTGCTCAACCCGGGGGGTATTTGGGCTATGGCTACACCTTC. Protein sequence: CSAQPGGYLGYGYTF.

This clonotype was seen a few times. The chain couples TRBV7-3 to TRBJ2-3; 8 bases map to TRBD2. This CDR3 has 16 residues. The germline CDR1 and CDR2 sequences are SGHTA and FQGTGA. Germline trimming cut 3 bases from V and 4 bases from J; bases unmatched to any gene: 9. The CDR3 DNA reads as TGTGCCAGCAGCTTTCAGGGCGGGAGGAGGTCAGATACGCAGTATTTT. Its protein is CASSFQGGRRSDTQYF.

This clonotype occurred a few times. The genes are TRBV7-2 and TRBJ1-6, with D possibly being TRBD1 (6 bases). Germline assignment: CDR1 SGHTA and CDR2 FQGNSA. There are 15 residues in the CDR3. Trimming removed 5 bases from V and 6 bases from J, with 14 bases in between. In nucleotides, the CDR3 is TGTGCCAGCAGCGTTCAGGGGCCGCTTAATTCACCCCTCCACTTT. Protein sequence: CASSVQGPLNSPLHF.

The V gene is TRBV5-1, the J gene TRBJ1-2, with 8 bases identical to TRBD1. With 3 bases clipped from V and 4 bases from J, the junction kept 5 bases outside the gene matches. Germline lookup yields CDR1 SGHRS and CDR2 YFSETQ. The CDR3 spans 14 residues. The CDR3 bases are TGCGCCAGCAGCTCCCGGGACAGGAGCTATGGCTACACCTTC. Its translation: CASSSRDRSYGYTF.

The rearrangement joins TRBV19 to TRBJ2-7, with 7 nucleotides matching TRBD2. V lost 3 bases, J lost 3 bases, and 8 bases stayed unmatched. The germline gives CDR1 LNHDA, CDR2 SQIVND (reference sequence). This CDR3 is 15 amino acids long. This CDR3 is CASSIQSAGSYEQYF. The CDR3, as DNA: TGTGCCAGTAGTATTCAGTCAGCGGGGAGCTACGAGCAGTACTTC.